The entry below gives a single T cell receptor (beta chain) sequence along with its context. The data belong to a study of CD8 T cells in ankylosing spondylitis. The CDR3 is 16 amino acids. The V segment lost 5 bases and the J segment 5 bases; nucleotides outside the gene matches: 13. Per the germline V gene, CDR1 is DFQATT and CDR2 is SNEGSKA (reference sequence). TCRdb analysed the 5' RACE reads with MiXCR anew, one entry per CDR3 protein. The sample includes fewer than 250,000 distinct CDR3 sequences, roughly 10% of them seen just once. Specimen: blood, either unsorted or a sorted T cell fraction (not recorded which). The receptor comes from a male donor with ankylosing spondylitis or in good health (not recorded which). The chain is built from TRBV20-1 and TRBJ2-1, with 9 bases fitting TRBD2. CDR3 nucleotide sequence: TGCAGTGCTGTCTTTCTAGCGGGGCACATTCACAATGAGCAGTTCTTC. It is translated as CSAVFLAGHIHNEQFF.